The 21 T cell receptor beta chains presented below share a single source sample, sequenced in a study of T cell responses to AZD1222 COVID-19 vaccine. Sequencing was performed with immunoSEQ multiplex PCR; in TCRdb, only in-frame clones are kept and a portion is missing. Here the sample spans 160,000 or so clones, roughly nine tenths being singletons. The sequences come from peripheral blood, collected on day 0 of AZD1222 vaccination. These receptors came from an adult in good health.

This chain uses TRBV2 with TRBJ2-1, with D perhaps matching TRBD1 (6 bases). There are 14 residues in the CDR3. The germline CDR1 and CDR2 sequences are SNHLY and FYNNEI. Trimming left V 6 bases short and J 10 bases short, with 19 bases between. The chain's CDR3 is CASRDRDKNREQFF. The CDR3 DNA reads TGTGCCAGCAGAGACCGGGACAAGAACCGGGAGCAGTTCTTC.

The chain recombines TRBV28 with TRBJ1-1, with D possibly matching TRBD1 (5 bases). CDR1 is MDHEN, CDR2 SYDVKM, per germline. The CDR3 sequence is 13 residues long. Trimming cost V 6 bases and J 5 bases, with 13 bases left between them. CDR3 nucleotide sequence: TGTGCCAGCAGCCCCGGGGCGCCGACTGAAGCTTTCTTT. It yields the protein CASSPGAPTEAFF.

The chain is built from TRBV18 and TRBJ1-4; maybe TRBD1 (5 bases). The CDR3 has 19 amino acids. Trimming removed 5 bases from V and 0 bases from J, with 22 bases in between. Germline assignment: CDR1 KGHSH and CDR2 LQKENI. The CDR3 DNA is TGTGCCAGCTCAGCCCTCCCCGGGGCAGCCACTTCAACTAATGAAAAACTGTTTTTT. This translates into CASSALPGAATSTNEKLFF.

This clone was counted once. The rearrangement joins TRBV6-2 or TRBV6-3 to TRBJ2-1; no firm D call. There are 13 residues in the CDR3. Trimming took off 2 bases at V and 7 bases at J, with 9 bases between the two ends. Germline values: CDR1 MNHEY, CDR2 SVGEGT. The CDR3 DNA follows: TGTGCCAGCAGTTACCAAGGCTCGAATGAGCAGTTCTTC. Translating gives CASSYQGSNEQFF.

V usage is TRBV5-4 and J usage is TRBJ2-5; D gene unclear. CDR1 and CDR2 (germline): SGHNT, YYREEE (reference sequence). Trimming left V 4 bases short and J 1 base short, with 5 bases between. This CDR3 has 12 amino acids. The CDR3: CASSPSQETQYF. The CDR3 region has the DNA TGTGCCAGCAGCCCGAGCCAAGAGACCCAGTACTTC.

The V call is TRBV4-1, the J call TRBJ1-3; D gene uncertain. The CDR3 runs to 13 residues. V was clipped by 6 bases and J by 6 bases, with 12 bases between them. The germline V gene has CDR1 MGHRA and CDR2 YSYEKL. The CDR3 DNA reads TGCGCCAGCAGAAGGGCAAGTGAAAACACCATATATTTT. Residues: CASRRASENTIYF.

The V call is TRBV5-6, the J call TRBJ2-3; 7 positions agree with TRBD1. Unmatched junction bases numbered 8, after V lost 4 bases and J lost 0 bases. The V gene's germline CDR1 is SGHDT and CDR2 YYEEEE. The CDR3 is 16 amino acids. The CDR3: CASSLIGTASTDTQYF. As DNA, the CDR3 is TGTGCCAGCAGCCTAATCGGGACAGCTAGCACAGATACGCAGTATTTT.

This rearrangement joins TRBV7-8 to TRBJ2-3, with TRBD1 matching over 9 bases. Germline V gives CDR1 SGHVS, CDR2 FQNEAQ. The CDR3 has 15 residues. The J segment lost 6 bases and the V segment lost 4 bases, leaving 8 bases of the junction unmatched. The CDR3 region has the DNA TGTGCCAGCAGCTCAGCCGGGACAGGGTCGGATACGCAGTATTTT. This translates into CASSSAGTGSDTQYF.

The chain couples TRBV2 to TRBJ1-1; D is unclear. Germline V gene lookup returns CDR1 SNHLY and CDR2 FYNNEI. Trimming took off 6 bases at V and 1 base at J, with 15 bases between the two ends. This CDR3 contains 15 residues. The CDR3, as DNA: TGTGCCAGCAGGAGCCCAGGAGGAGCGAACACTGAAGCTTTCTTT. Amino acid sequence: CASRSPGGANTEAFF.

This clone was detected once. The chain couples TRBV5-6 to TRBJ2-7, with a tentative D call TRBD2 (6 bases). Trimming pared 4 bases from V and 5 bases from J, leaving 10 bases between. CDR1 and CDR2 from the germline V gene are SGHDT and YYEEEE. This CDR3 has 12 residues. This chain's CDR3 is CASSRGDHEQYF. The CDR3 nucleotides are TGTGCCAGCAGCCGCGGGGACCACGAGCAGTACTTC. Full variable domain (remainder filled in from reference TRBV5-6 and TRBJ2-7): DAGVTQSPTHLIKTRGQQVTLRCSPKSGHDTVSWYQQALGQGPQFIFQYYEEEERQRGNFPDRFSGHQFPNYSSELNVNALLLGDSALYLCASSRGDHEQYFGPGTRLTVT.

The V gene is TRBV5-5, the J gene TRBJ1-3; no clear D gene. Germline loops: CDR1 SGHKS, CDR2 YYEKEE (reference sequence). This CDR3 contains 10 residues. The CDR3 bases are TGTGGTGGCTCTGGAAACACCATATATTTT. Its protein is CGGSGNTIYF.

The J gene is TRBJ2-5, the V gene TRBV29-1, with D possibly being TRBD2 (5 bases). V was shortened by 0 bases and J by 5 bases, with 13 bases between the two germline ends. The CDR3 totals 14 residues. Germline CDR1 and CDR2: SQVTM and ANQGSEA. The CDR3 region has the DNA TGCAGCGTTGAAGATGGCAGTCGCGGGGAGACCCAGTACTTC. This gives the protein CSVEDGSRGETQYF.

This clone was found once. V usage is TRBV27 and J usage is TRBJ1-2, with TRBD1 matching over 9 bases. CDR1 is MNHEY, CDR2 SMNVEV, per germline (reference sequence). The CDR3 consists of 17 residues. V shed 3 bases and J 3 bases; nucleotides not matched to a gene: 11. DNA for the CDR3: TGTGCCAGCAGTTTGACCGGGACAGGGTTTCCGGACTATGGCTACACCTTC. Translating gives CASSLTGTGFPDYGYTF.

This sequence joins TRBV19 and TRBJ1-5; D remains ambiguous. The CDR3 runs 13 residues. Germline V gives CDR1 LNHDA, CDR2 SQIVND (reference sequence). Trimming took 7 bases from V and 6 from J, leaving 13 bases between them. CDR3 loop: CASTLGGSQPQHF. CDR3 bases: TGTGCCAGTACCCTGGGAGGGTCTCAGCCCCAGCATTTT. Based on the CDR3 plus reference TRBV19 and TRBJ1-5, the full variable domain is DGGITQSPKYLFRKEGQNVTLSCEQNLNHDAMYWYRQDPGQGLRLIYYSQIVNDFQKGDIAEGYSVSREKKESFPLTVTSAQKNPTAFYLCASTLGGSQPQHFGDGTRLSIL.

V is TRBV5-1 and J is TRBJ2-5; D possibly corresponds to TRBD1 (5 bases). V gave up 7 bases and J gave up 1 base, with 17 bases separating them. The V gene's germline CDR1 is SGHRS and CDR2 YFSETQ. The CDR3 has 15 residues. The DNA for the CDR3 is TGCGCCAGCTCCCCCGACAGACAGAGCCAAGAGACCCAGTACTTC. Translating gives CASSPDRQSQETQYF.

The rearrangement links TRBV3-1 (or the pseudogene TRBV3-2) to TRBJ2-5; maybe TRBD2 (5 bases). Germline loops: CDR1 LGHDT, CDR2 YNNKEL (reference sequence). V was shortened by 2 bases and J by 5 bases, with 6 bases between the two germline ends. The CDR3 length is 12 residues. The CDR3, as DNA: TGTGCCAGCAGCCAACGGGGTGAGACCCAGTACTTC. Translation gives CASSQRGETQYF.

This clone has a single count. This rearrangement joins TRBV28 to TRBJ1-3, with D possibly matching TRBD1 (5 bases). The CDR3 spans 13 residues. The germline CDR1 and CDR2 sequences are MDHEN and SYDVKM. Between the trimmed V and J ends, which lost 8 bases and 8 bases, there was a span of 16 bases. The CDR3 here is CASPSSGGDTIYF. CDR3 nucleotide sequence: TGTGCCAGCCCCTCGAGTGGGGGAGACACCATATATTTT.

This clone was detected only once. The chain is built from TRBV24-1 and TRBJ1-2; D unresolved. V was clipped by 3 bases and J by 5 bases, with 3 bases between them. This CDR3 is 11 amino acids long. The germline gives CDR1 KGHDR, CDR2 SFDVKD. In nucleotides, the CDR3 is TGTGCCACCAGTGATGAATATGGCTACACCTTC. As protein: CATSDEYGYTF.

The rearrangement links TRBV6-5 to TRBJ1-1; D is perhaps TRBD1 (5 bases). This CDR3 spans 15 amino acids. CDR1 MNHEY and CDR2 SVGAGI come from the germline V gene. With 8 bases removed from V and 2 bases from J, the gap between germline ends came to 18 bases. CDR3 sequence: CASAITRTLNTEAFF. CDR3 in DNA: TGTGCCAGCGCCATCACTAGGACACTTAACACTGAAGCTTTCTTT.

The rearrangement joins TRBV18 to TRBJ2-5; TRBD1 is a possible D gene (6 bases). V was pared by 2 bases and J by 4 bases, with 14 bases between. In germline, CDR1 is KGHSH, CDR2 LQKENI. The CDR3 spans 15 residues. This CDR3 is CASSPKQQGTETQYF. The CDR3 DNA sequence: TGTGCCAGCTCACCAAAACAACAGGGAACAGAGACCCAGTACTTC.

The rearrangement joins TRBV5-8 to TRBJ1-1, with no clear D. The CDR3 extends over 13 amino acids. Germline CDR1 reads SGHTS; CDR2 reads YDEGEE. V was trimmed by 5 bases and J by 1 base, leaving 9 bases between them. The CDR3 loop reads CASRLGPNTEAFF. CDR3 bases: TGTGCCAGCAGACTCGGTCCGAACACTGAAGCTTTCTTT. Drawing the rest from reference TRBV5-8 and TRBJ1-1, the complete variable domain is EAGVTQSPTHLIKTRGQQATLRCSPISGHTSVYWYQQALGLGLQFLLWYDEGEERNRGNFPPRFSGRQFPNYSSELNVNALELEDSALYLCASRLGPNTEAFFGQGTRLTVV.